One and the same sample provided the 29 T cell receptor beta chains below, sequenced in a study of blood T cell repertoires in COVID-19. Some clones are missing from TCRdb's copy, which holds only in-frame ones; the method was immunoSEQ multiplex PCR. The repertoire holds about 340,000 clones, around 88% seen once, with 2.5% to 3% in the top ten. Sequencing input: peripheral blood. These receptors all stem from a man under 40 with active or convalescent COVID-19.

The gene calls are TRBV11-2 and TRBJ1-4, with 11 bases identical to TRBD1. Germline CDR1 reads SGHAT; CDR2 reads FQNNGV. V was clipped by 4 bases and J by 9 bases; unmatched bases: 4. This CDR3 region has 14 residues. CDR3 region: CASSSGTGGQKLFF. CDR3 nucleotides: TGTGCCAGCAGCTCCGGGACAGGGGGTCAAAAACTGTTTTTT.

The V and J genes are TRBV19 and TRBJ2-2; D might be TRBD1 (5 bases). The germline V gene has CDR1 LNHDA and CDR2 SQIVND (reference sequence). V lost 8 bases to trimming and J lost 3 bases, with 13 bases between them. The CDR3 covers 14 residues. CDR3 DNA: TGTGCCAGTTCAGGGATAGTCGACACCGGGGAGCTGTTTTTT. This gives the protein CASSGIVDTGELFF.

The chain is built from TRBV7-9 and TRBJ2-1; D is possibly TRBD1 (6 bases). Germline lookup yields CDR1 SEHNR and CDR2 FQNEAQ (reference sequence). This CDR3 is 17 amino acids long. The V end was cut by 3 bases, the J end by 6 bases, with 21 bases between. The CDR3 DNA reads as TGTGCCAGCAGCTTCTATACCGGTGGCAGGGGTTTCAATGAGCAGTTCTTC. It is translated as CASSFYTGGRGFNEQFF.

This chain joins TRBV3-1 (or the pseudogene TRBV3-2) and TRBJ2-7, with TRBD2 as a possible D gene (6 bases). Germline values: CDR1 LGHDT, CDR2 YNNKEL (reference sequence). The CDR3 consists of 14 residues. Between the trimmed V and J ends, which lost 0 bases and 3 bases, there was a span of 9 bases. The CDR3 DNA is TGTGCCAGCAGCCAAGAAGGACTATTCTACGAGCAGTACTTC. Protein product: CASSQEGLFYEQYF.

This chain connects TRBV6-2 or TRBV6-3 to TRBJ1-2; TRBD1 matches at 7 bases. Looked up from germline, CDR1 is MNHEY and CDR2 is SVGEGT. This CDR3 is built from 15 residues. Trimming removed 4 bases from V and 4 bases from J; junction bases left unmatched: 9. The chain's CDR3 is CASSSPTGVGYGYTF. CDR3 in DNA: TGTGCCAGCAGTTCTCCCACAGGGGTGGGCTATGGCTACACCTTC.

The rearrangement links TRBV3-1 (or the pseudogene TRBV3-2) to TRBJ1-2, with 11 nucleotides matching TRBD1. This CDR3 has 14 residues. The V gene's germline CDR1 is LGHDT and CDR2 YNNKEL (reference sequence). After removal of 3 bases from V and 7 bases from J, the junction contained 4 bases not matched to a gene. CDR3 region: CASSHGQGAGGYTF. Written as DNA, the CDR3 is TGTGCCAGCAGCCACGGACAGGGGGCCGGTGGCTACACCTTC.

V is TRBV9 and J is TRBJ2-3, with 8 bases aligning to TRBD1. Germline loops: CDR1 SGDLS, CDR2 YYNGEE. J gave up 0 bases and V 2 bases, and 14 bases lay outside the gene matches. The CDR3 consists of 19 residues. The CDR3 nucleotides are TGTGCCAGCAGCGTCGCACCGGGACAGGCTACGAGTAGCACAGATACGCAGTATTTT. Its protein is CASSVAPGQATSSTDTQYF.

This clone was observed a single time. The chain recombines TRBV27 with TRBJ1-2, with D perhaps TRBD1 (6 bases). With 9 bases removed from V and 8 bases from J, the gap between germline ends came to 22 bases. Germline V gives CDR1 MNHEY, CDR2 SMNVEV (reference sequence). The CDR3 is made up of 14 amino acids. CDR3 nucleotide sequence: TGTGCCAGTTCTGCAGGGAGGGGGGGGAGAGGCTACACCTTC. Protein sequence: CASSAGRGGRGYTF.

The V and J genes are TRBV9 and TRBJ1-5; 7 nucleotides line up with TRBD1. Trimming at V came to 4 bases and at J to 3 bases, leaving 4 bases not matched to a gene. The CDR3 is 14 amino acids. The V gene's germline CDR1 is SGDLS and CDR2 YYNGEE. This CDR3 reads CASSLGQHNQPQHF. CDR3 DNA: TGTGCCAGCAGCCTGGGACAGCACAATCAGCCCCAGCATTTT.

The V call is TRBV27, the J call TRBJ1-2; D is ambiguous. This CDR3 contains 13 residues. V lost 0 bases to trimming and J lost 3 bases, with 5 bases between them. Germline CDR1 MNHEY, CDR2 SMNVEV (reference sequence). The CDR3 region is CASSLSQYYGYTF. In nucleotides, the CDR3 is TGTGCCAGCAGTTTATCACAGTACTATGGCTACACCTTC.

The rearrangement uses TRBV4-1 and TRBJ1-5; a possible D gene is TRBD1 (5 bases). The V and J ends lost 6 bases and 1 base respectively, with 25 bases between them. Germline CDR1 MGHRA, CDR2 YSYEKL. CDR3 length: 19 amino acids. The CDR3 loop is CASSQEGGANILSNQPQHF. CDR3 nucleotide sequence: TGCGCCAGCAGTCAGGAGGGCGGGGCGAATATTTTAAGCAATCAGCCCCAGCATTTT.

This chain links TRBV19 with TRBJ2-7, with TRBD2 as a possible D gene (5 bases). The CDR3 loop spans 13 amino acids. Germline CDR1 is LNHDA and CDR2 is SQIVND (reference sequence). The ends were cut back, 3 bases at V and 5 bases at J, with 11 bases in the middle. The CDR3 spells CASSIRGTDEQYF. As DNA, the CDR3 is TGTGCCAGTAGTATCCGGGGTACCGACGAGCAGTACTTC. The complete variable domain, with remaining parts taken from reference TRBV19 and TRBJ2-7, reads DGGITQSPKYLFRKEGQNVTLSCEQNLNHDAMYWYRQDPGQGLRLIYYSQIVNDFQKGDIAEGYSVSREKKESFPLTVTSAQKNPTAFYLCASSIRGTDEQYFGPGTRLTVT.

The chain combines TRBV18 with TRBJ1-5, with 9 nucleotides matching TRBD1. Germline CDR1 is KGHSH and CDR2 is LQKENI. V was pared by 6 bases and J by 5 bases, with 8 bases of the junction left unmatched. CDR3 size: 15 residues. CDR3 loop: CASSPRTGADQPQHF. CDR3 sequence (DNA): TGTGCCAGCTCCCCCCGGACAGGGGCGGATCAGCCCCAGCATTTT.

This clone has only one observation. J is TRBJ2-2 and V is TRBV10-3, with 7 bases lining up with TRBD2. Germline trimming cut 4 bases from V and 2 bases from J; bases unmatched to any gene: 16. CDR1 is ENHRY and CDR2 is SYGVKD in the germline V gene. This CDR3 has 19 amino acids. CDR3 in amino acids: CAISATWGGRLRNTGELFF. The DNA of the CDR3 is TGTGCCATCAGTGCCACCTGGGGGGGACGCCTAAGAAACACCGGGGAGCTGTTTTTT.

CDR3 sequence: CASSLGTGDTEAFF. The CDR3 DNA sequence: TGCGCCAGCAGCTTGGGCACGGGGGACACTGAAGCTTTCTTT. The rearrangement links TRBV5-1 to TRBJ1-1; tentative D call: TRBD1 (5 bases). This CDR3 contains 14 residues. Germline V gene data show CDR1 as SGHRS and CDR2 as YFSETQ. Trimming left V 0 bases short and J 3 bases short, with 9 bases between. The complete variable domain, with remaining parts taken from reference TRBV5-1 and TRBJ1-1, reads KAGVTQTPRYLIKTRGQQVTLSCSPISGHRSVSWYQQTPGQGLQFLFEYFSETQRNKGNFPGRFSGRQFSNSRSEMNVSTLELGDSALYLCASSLGTGDTEAFFGQGTRLTVV.

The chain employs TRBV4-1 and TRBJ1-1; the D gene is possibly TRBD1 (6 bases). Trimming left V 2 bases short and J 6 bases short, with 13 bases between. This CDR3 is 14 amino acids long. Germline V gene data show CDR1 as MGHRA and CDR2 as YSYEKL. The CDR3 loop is CASSQPRGGPEAFF. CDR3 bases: TGCGCCAGCAGCCAACCCCGCGGGGGGCCTGAAGCTTTCTTT.

DNA of the CDR3: TGTGCCAGCAGCCGCACAGGGGGATCCTATCAGCCCCAGCATTTT. As protein: CASSRTGGSYQPQHF. The gene calls are TRBV7-2 and TRBJ1-5, with 8 bases that match TRBD1. CDR3 length: 15 residues. V lost 5 bases, J lost 5 bases, and 8 bases stayed unmatched. Germline values: CDR1 SGHTA, CDR2 FQGNSA.

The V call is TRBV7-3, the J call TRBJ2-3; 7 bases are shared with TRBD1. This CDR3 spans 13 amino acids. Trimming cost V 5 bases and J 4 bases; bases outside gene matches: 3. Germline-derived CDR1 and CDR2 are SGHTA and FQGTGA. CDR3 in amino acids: CASSTTGADTQYF. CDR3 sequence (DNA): TGTGCCAGCAGCACCACAGGGGCAGATACGCAGTATTTT.

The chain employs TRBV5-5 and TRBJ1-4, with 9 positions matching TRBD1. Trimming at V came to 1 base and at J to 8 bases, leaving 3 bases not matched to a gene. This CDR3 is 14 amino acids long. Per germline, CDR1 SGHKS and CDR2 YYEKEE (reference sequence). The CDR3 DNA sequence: TGTGCCAGCAGCTTGACAGGGGGCGAGGAAAAACTGTTTTTT. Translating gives CASSLTGGEEKLFF.

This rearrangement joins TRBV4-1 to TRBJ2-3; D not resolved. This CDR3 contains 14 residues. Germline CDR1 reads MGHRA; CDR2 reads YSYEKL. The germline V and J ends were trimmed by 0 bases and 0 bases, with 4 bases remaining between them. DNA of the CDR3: TGCGCCAGCAGCCAAGATCCTAGCACAGATACGCAGTATTTT. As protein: CASSQDPSTDTQYF.

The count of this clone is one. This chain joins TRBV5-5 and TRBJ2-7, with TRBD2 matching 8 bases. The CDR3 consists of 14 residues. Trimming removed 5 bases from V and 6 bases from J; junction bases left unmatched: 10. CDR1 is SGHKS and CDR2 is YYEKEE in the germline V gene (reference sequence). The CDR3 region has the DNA TGTGCCAGCAGACTTGAGCCCGGGGGGGTCGAGCAGTACTTC. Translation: CASRLEPGGVEQYF.

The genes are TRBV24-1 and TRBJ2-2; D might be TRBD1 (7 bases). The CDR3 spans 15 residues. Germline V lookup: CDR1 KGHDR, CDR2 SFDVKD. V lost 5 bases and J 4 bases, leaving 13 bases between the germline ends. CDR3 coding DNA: TGTGCCACCAGTGCGCAGGGGGGATTCACCGGGGAGCTGTTTTTT. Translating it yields CATSAQGGFTGELFF.

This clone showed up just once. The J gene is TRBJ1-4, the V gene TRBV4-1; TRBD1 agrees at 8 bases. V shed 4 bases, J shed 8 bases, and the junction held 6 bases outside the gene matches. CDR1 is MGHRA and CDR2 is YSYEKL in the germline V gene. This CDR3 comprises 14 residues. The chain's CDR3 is CASSPGQGSEKLFF. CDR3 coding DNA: TGCGCCAGCAGCCCAGGACAGGGTAGCGAAAAACTGTTTTTT.

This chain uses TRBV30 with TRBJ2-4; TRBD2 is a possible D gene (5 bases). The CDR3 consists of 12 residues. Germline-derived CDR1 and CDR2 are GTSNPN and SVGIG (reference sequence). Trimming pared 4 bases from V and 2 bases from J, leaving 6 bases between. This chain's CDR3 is CAWTGTKNIQYF. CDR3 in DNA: TGTGCCTGGACGGGGACCAAAAACATTCAGTACTTC.

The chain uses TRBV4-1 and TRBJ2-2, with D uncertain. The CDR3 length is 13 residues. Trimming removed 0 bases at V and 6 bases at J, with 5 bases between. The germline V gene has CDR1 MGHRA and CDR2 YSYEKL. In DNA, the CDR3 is TGCGCCAGCAGCCAAGATCGGTCCGGGGAGCTGTTTTTT. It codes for CASSQDRSGELFF.

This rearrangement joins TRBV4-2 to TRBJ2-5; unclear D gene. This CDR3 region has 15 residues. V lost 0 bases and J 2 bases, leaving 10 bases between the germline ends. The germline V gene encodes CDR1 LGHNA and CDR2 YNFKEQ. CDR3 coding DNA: TGTGCCAGCAGCCAAGACTGGTCCACTCAAGAGACCCAGTACTTC. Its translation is CASSQDWSTQETQYF.

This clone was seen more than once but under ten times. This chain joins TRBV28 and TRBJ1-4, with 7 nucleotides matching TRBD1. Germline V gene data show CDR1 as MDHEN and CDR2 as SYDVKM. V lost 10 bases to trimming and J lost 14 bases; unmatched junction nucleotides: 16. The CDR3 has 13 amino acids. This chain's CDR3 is CATKTGRKGELFF. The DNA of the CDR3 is TGTGCCACCAAGACAGGGAGAAAAGGAGAGCTGTTTTTT.

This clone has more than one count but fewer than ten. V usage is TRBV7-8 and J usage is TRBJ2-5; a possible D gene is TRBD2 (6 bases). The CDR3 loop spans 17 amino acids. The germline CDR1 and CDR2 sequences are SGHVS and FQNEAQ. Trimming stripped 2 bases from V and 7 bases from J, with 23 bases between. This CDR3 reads CASSLSPQIAEGWTQYF. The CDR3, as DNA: TGTGCCAGCAGCTTATCCCCCCAGATAGCGGAGGGATGGACCCAGTACTTC. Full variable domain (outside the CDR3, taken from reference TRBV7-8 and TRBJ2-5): GAGVSQSPRYKVAKRGQDVALRCDPISGHVSLFWYQQALGQGPEFLTYFQNEAQLDKSGLPSDRFFAERPEGSVSTLKIQRTQQEDSAVYLCASSLSPQIAEGWTQYFGPGTRLLVL.

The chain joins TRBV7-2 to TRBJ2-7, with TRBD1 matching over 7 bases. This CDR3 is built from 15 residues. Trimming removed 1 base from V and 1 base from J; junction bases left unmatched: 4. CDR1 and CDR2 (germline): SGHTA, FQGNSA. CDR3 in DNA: TGTGCCAGCAGCTTAGGTGACAGGGCGTCCTACGAGCAGTACTTC. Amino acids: CASSLGDRASYEQYF.